These 21 T cell receptor beta chains originate from one sample sequenced in a study of cytomegalovirus exposure and HLA in healthy donors. The PCR used 60 Vbeta and 13 Jbeta primers. The data were produced by immunoSEQ multiplex PCR, yet TCRdb's version contains in-frame clones alone and is incomplete. This sample yields 150,000 to 200,000 clones, of which 60% to 80% are seen a single time; roughly 3.7% belongs to the top ten. Sequenced: PBMCs. Receptor source: a man aged 25 to 40 in good health and CMV-seropositive.

The rearrangement uses TRBV7-2 and TRBJ1-3; TRBD1 matches at 10 bases. Trimming removed 4 bases from V and 4 bases from J; junction bases left unmatched: 4. Germline V lookup: CDR1 SGHTA, CDR2 FQGNSA. The CDR3 runs to 15 residues. This CDR3 reads CASSSTGGPGNTIYF. DNA of the CDR3: TGTGCCAGCAGCTCGACAGGGGGCCCAGGAAACACCATATATTTT.

The genes are TRBV5-1 and TRBJ1-2; a weak D match, TRBD1 (6 bases). Per germline, CDR1 SGHRS and CDR2 YFSETQ. V was pared by 3 bases and J by 4 bases, with 13 bases between. The CDR3 spans 14 residues. The DNA for the CDR3 is TGCGCCAGCAGCTCCACAGGACAGAGCTATGGCTACACCTTC. It codes for CASSSTGQSYGYTF.

The V and J genes are TRBV15 and TRBJ2-7; D is undetermined. The CDR3 has 14 amino acids. The V gene's germline CDR1 is LNHNV and CDR2 YYDKDF (reference sequence). The V and J ends lost 0 bases and 2 bases respectively, with 8 bases between them. The CDR3 sequence is CATSRDIGPYEQYF. In DNA, the CDR3 is TGTGCCACCAGCAGAGATATCGGTCCCTACGAGCAGTACTTC.

The J gene is TRBJ2-1, the V gene TRBV5-3; 12 bases agree with TRBD2. TRBV5-3 is placed among ORFs of uncertain function. With 6 bases clipped from V and 8 bases from J, the junction kept 6 bases outside the gene matches. The CDR3 sequence is 14 residues long. In nucleotides, the CDR3 is TGTGCCAGAAAAACCACTAGCGGGGGGTATGAGCAGTTCTTC. Encoded protein: CARKTTSGGYEQFF.

The J gene is TRBJ2-5, the V gene TRBV7-9; 8 bases fit TRBD2. The CDR3 is 15 residues long. Germline CDR1 and CDR2: SEHNR and FQNEAQ (reference sequence). V shed 1 base and J 5 bases; nucleotides not matched to a gene: 6. The CDR3 is CASSLDGGGTETQYF. Here the CDR3 DNA reads TGTGCCAGCAGCTTAGATGGCGGGGGGACGGAGACCCAGTACTTC.

The J gene is TRBJ2-5, the V gene TRBV5-3; 10 bases are a match to TRBD2. TRBV5-3 is labeled an ORF, and its function is uncertain. J gave up 2 bases and V 4 bases, and 5 bases lay outside the gene matches. CDR3 length: 15 amino acids. The CDR3 DNA is TGTGCCAGAAGCGGAAAGCGGGGGGGTCAAGAGACCCAGTACTTC. Translated, it gives CARSGKRGGQETQYF.

In DNA form, the CDR3 reads TGTGCCAGCAGCTTGGAGGGCAGAAGATACAATGAGCAGTTCTTC. Translating gives CASSLEGRRYNEQFF. The chain uses TRBV7-3 and TRBJ2-1, with D possibly matching TRBD2 (6 bases). This CDR3 is 15 amino acids long. Germline loops: CDR1 SGHTA, CDR2 FQGTGA. V lost 3 bases to trimming and J lost 4 bases, with 13 bases between them.

The chain carries TRBV6-1 and TRBJ2-7, with a possible D match to TRBD1 (5 bases). This CDR3 has 14 amino acids. The V gene's germline CDR1 is MNHNS and CDR2 SASEGT. The V gene lost 0 bases and the J gene lost 3 bases, with 9 bases spanning the gap. CDR3 residues: CASSEAGPDYEQYF. DNA of the CDR3: TGTGCCAGCAGTGAAGCGGGGCCAGACTACGAGCAGTACTTC.

The chain employs TRBV10-3 and TRBJ2-1; D is perhaps TRBD1 (5 bases). Germline V gene data show CDR1 as ENHRY and CDR2 as SYGVKD. The V end lost 3 bases, the J end lost 3 bases, and 9 bases lay between the germline ends. The CDR3 loop spans 14 amino acids. This chain's CDR3 is CAISERGYYNEQFF. Written as DNA, the CDR3 is TGTGCCATCAGTGAAAGGGGCTACTACAATGAGCAGTTCTTC.

The V gene is TRBV5-4, the J gene TRBJ1-3, with D possibly TRBD1 on 5 matching bases. CDR3 length: 15 residues. Trimming shortened V by 0 bases and J by 1 base, and 8 bases separated the two germline ends. CDR1 is SGHNT and CDR2 is YYREEE in the germline V gene (reference sequence). The CDR3 region has the DNA TGTGCCAGCAGCTTGGCTTCAGGGTCTGGAAACACCATATATTTT. As protein: CASSLASGSGNTIYF.

This clone turned up a few times. V gene TRBV10-3 combines with J gene TRBJ2-4, with D maybe TRBD1 (6 bases). CDR3 length: 14 residues. V was cut by 3 bases and J by 5 bases, with 11 bases left in between. Germline V lookup: CDR1 ENHRY, CDR2 SYGVKD. The chain's CDR3 is CAISDQGPENIQYF. CDR3 in DNA: TGTGCCATCAGTGATCAGGGGCCCGAAAACATTCAGTACTTC.

The chain couples TRBV5-1 to TRBJ2-7; 9 bases are a match to TRBD2. CDR1 is SGHRS, CDR2 YFSETQ, per germline. CDR3 length: 15 amino acids. With V trimmed by 3 bases and J by 1 base, 5 bases remained unmatched. CDR3 nucleotide sequence: TGCGCCAGCAGCTCCTATAGCGGGGGATCCTACGAGCAGTACTTC. As protein: CASSSYSGGSYEQYF.

This sequence joins TRBV4-3 and TRBJ1-4, with D hard to call. V gave up 1 base and J gave up 2 bases, with 8 bases separating them. This CDR3 contains 15 residues. CDR1 is LGHNA, CDR2 YSLEER, per germline. The CDR3: CASSQGGVTNEKLFF. The CDR3 DNA is TGCGCCAGCAGCCAAGGAGGAGTGACTAATGAAAAACTGTTTTTT.

J is TRBJ1-4 and V is TRBV11-2, with no clear D. Germline values: CDR1 SGHAT, CDR2 FQNNGV. This CDR3 is built from 16 residues. The V gene lost 5 bases and the J gene lost 4 bases, with 17 bases spanning the gap. This CDR3 reads CASSPTRERINEKLFF. CDR3 DNA sequence: TGTGCCAGCAGCCCGACGAGGGAGAGAATTAATGAAAAACTGTTTTTT.

V and J are TRBV27 and TRBJ1-1; tentative D call: TRBD1 (5 bases). The CDR3 covers 15 residues. CDR1 MNHEY and CDR2 SMNVEV come from the germline V gene (reference sequence). Trimming took off 2 bases at V and 1 base at J, with 11 bases between the two ends. The CDR3 here is CASSLGGVGNTEAFF. The CDR3 nucleotides are TGTGCCAGCAGTTTAGGAGGGGTTGGGAACACTGAAGCTTTCTTT.

The chain joins TRBV18 to TRBJ2-5, with 9 bases matching TRBD1. Germline V gene sequence: CDR1 KGHSH, CDR2 LQKENI. The ends lost 3 bases at V and 5 bases at J; junction bases unmatched: 7. The CDR3 covers 15 residues. The CDR3 here is CASSPPGQGWETQYF. The CDR3, as DNA: TGTGCCAGCTCACCCCCGGGACAGGGCTGGGAGACCCAGTACTTC.

This sequence joins TRBV27 and TRBJ1-5, with D possibly being TRBD1 (6 bases). CDR1 and CDR2 (germline): MNHEY, SMNVEV (reference sequence). Trimming pared 6 bases from V and 5 bases from J, leaving 20 bases between. The CDR3 spans 16 residues. CDR3 residues: CASSQSWGPRDQPQHF. In DNA form, the CDR3 reads TGTGCCAGCAGCCAATCGTGGGGGCCACGGGATCAGCCCCAGCATTTT.

The chain links TRBV4-1 to TRBJ2-7; 8 nucleotides line up with TRBD1. Per germline, CDR1 MGHRA and CDR2 YSYEKL. CDR3 length equals 14 residues. V dropped 4 bases and J dropped 3; count of bases not matched to a gene: 5. The CDR3 coding sequence is TGCGCCAGCAGCCGACAGGACAGGGACTACGAGCAGTACTTC. Translation: CASSRQDRDYEQYF.

The chain couples TRBV6-4 to TRBJ2-1, with 11 bases lining up with TRBD2. From germline, CDR1 is MRHNA and CDR2 SNTAGT. The CDR3 sequence is 14 residues long. The ends lost 0 bases at V and 15 bases at J; junction bases unmatched: 7. Written as DNA, the CDR3 is TGTGCCAGCAGTGACTCGGAACTAGCGGGGGATCGGTTCTTC. It is translated as CASSDSELAGDRFF.

The V call is TRBV5-1, the J call TRBJ2-7, with 9 bases identical to TRBD1. The CDR3 length is 15 residues. The V segment lost 2 bases and the J segment 5 bases; nucleotides outside the gene matches: 8. Germline CDR1 and CDR2: SGHRS and YFSETQ. The CDR3 DNA follows: TGCGCCAGCAGCTTCCTCGGGGACAGGGACGACGAGCAGTACTTC. Amino acids: CASSFLGDRDDEQYF.

The chain carries TRBV7-9 and TRBJ2-5; no clear D gene. The CDR3 consists of 14 residues. V was pared by 5 bases and J by 2 bases, with 12 bases between. CDR1 and CDR2 (germline): SEHNR, FQNEAQ (reference sequence). Here the CDR3 reads CASSRNTNQETQYF. The CDR3 bases are TGTGCCAGCAGCCGCAATACTAATCAAGAGACCCAGTACTTC.